A selection of T cell receptor beta chains follows, all from one sample in a study of blood T cells in healthy people across ages. TCRdb reprocessed the 5' RACE reads via MiXCR and lists one record per CDR3 protein. The sample lists 1.5 million to 2 million distinct CDR3 sequences, around half occurring once. Sequencing was carried out using blood. The receptors were gathered from a woman aged 40 to 49 in good health. CDR3s include the opening cysteine and the closing phenylalanine or tryptophan. D genes are given only for firm matches. Some rows mark clone size as missing; the rest say once, few, many or name a class of expanded clone.

J gene | D gene | V gene | CDR3 length | clone size | CDR3 DNA | CDR3 protein
TRBJ2-5 | - | TRBV28 | 11 | few | TGTGCCAGCGGACCTCCGGAGACCCAGTACTTC | CASGPPETQYF
TRBJ1-1 | - | TRBV20-1 | 19 | few | TGCAGTGCTAGTAGCATCCCCAACGATATTTGGTCTGTGAACACTGAAGCTTTCTTT | CSASSIPNDIWSVNTEAFF
TRBJ1-4 | - | TRBV29-1 | 13 | - | TGCAGCGTCCAGGGAGGCCTCAGGGAAAAACTGTTTTTT | CSVQGGLREKLFF
TRBJ2-6 | - | TRBV11-2 | 16 | - | TGTGCCAGCAGTTCCCGGGCCACCTCTGGGGCCAACGTCCTGACTTTC | CASSSRATSGANVLTF
TRBJ1-2 | - | TRBV4-1 | 13 | - | TGCGCCAGCAGCCAAGATTTAGGAAAAGGCTACACCTTC | CASSQDLGKGYTF
TRBJ2-5 | - | TRBV2 | 12 | few | TGTGCCAGCAGTGAGAGATTGAGGGAGCAGTACTTC | CASSERLREQYF
TRBJ2-7 | - | TRBV6-2/TRBV6-3 | 14 | - | TGTGCCAGCAGTTACCAGGTTACCCGGGGGGAGCAGTACTTC | CASSYQVTRGEQYF
TRBJ2-3 | - | TRBV7-2 | 16 | once | TGTGCCAGCACCTCCAGGGCAGGGCCGCCCACAGATACGCAGTATTTT | CASTSRAGPPTDTQYF
TRBJ2-1 | - | TRBV27 | 16 | few | TGTGCCAGCATAGGAGGTAGACAGTTCTCCTACAATGAGCAGTTCTTC | CASIGGRQFSYNEQFF
TRBJ1-2 | TRBD1 | TRBV28 | 14 | - | TGTGCCAGCAGAACCCACGGACAGGTTTATGGCTACACCTTC | CASRTHGQVYGYTF
TRBJ2-7 | TRBD2 | TRBV6-5 | 15 | few | TGTGCCAGCAGCATACTAGCGGGGGGCACCTACGAGCAGTACTTC | CASSILAGGTYEQYF
TRBJ2-4 | TRBD2 | TRBV27 | 17 | - | TGTGCCAGCGGAGGACTAGCGGGGAAACGAGCCAAAAACATTCAGTACTTC | CASGGLAGKRAKNIQYF
TRBJ2-3 | TRBD1 | TRBV7-2 | 15 | many | TGTGCCAGCAGCTTAAGGGGGCCGAGCACAGATACGCAGTATTTT | CASSLRGPSTDTQYF
TRBJ2-5 | - | TRBV25-1 | 15 | - | TGTGCCAGCGCACGTCCGCAGGGGTCCGTAGAGACCCAGTACTTC | CASARPQGSVETQYF